Listed below are T cell receptor beta chains from one sample, sequenced in a study of lymphopenia after photon versus proton radiotherapy. Profiled with immunoSEQ multiplex PCR; TCRdb holds only in-frame clones, not every one. The sample has some 55,000 clones; approximately 83% are singletons. Sequences were derived from peripheral blood, sampled from a patient treated with photon-based radiotherapy. All receptors derive from a man in his forties with gastric cancer. Each CDR3 is given with its conserved first and last residue. The D gene is left open where the match is weak.

v_call: TRBV5-6; d_call: NA; j_call: TRBJ2-7; cdr3_nt: TGTGCCAGCAGCCCTAGCGACAGAAACTCCTACGAGCAGTACTTC; cdr3_aa: CASSPSDRNSYEQYF
v_call: TRBV18; d_call: NA; j_call: TRBJ1-4; cdr3_nt: TGTGCCAGCTCACCCCCGAGGGATGCCCTTAATGAAAAACTGTTTTTT; cdr3_aa: CASSPPRDALNEKLFF
v_call: TRBV10-1; d_call: NA; j_call: TRBJ1-1; cdr3_nt: TGCGCCAGCAGTGAGGACCCGGGGTGCATGAACACTGAAGCTTTCTTT; cdr3_aa: CASSEDPGCMNTEAFF
v_call: TRBV19; d_call: NA; j_call: TRBJ1-2; cdr3_nt: TGTGCCAGTACCCCGTCGGGATTGGACTATGGCTACACCTTC; cdr3_aa: CASTPSGLDYGYTF
v_call: TRBV5-1; d_call: NA; j_call: TRBJ1-5; cdr3_nt: TGCGCCAGCAGCCTGGGGGGAGCGAATCAGCCCCAGCATTTT; cdr3_aa: CASSLGGANQPQHF
v_call: TRBV5-6; d_call: NA; j_call: TRBJ1-5; cdr3_nt: TGTGCCAGCAGCAGATTGACCCTCAATCAGCCCCAGCATTTT; cdr3_aa: CASSRLTLNQPQHF
v_call: TRBV9; d_call: NA; j_call: TRBJ1-4; cdr3_nt: TGTGCCAGCAGCGTAGGAGGGGGTGGAACTAATGAAAAACTGTTTTTT; cdr3_aa: CASSVGGGGTNEKLFF
v_call: TRBV18; d_call: NA; j_call: TRBJ1-1; cdr3_nt: TGTGCCAGCTCACAGAACCACAACACTGAAGCTTTCTTT; cdr3_aa: CASSQNHNTEAFF
v_call: TRBV6-1; d_call: NA; j_call: TRBJ2-3; cdr3_nt: TGTGCCACCGCTCTTCAGGGGGACTCGGATACGCAGTATTTT; cdr3_aa: CATALQGDSDTQYF
v_call: TRBV4-1; d_call: NA; j_call: TRBJ2-7; cdr3_nt: TGCGCCAGCAGCCAAGCGGCCTTTGGTCCTTACGAGCAGTACTTC; cdr3_aa: CASSQAAFGPYEQYF
v_call: TRBV9; d_call: NA; j_call: TRBJ1-3; cdr3_nt: TGTGCCAGCAGCTCGCGGGACACCCCCTCTGGAAACACCATATATTTT; cdr3_aa: CASSSRDTPSGNTIYF
v_call: TRBV6-6; d_call: TRBD1; j_call: TRBJ1-1; cdr3_nt: TGTGCCAGCAGCCCCAGGGGGGGCACTGAAGCTTTCTTT; cdr3_aa: CASSPRGGTEAFF
v_call: TRBV5-4; d_call: NA; j_call: TRBJ2-3; cdr3_nt: TGTGCCAGCAGCCTGGTCAGCGATACGCAGTATTTT; cdr3_aa: CASSLVSDTQYF
v_call: TRBV6-5; d_call: NA; j_call: TRBJ2-7; cdr3_nt: TGTGCCAGCGGGCCAGTTTCAGCTAACGAGCAGTACTTC; cdr3_aa: CASGPVSANEQYF
v_call: TRBV6-5; d_call: NA; j_call: TRBJ1-6; cdr3_nt: TGTGCCAGCAGTTCTCCAGGGGCGGGTTCACCCCTCCACTTT; cdr3_aa: CASSSPGAGSPLHF
v_call: TRBV4-3; d_call: NA; j_call: TRBJ1-2; cdr3_nt: TGCGCCAGCAGCCAAGGGAGGGGATTCGGGGGCTACACCTTC; cdr3_aa: CASSQGRGFGGYTF
v_call: TRBV4-1; d_call: TRBD1; j_call: TRBJ2-3; cdr3_nt: TGCGCCAGCAGCCAAACTCGGGGGGACAGGGGATTGGGTGTGGATACGCAGTATTTT; cdr3_aa: CASSQTRGDRGLGVDTQYF
v_call: TRBV5-6; d_call: TRBD1; j_call: TRBJ1-4; cdr3_nt: TGTGCCAGCAGCTTGGACGCCTCAGGGGGAAAACTGTTTTTT; cdr3_aa: CASSLDASGGKLFF
v_call: TRBV7-8; d_call: NA; j_call: TRBJ1-2; cdr3_nt: TGTGCCAGCAGCTCAGCGGGGGCAGGCACCTATGGCTACACCTTC; cdr3_aa: CASSSAGAGTYGYTF
v_call: TRBV2; d_call: NA; j_call: TRBJ1-2; cdr3_nt: TGTGCCAGCAGGAGGGGACCTTATGGCTACACCTTC; cdr3_aa: CASRRGPYGYTF